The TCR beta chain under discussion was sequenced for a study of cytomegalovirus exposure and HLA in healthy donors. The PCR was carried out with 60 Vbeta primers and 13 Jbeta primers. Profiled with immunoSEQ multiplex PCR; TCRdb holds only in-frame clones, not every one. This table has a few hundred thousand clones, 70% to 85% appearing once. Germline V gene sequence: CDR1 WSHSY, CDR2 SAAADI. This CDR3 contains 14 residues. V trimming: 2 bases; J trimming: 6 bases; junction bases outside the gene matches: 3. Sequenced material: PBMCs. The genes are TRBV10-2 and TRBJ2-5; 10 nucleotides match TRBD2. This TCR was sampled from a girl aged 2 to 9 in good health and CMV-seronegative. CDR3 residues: CASSERTSGQTQYF. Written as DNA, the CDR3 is TGCGCCAGCAGTGAGAGGACTAGCGGCCAGACCCAGTACTTC.